This is a list of T cell receptor beta chains from one sample in a study of cytomegalovirus exposure and HLA in healthy donors. Libraries were prepared by immunoSEQ multiplex PCR; TCRdb keeps only in-frame clonotypes and omits some of them. Among some 200,000 clones listed, around 74% were seen once. Sequenced input: PBMCs. These receptors were collected from a female donor in good health and CMV-seronegative. The conserved cysteine and the conserved F or W are not part of the CDR3 here.

j_call,v_call,cdr3_aa
TRBJ2-3,TRBV6-5,ASSYEGALVADTQY
TRBJ1-5,TRBV18,ASSVDSGDQPQH
TRBJ2-7,TRBV6-5,ASSYAEEQY
TRBJ1-2,TRBV11-2,ASSFTAGVNYGYT
TRBJ1-5,TRBV19,ASSMIGQSNQPQH
TRBJ1-3,TRBV7-9,ASSFPDRGNTIY
TRBJ1-3,TRBV19,ATEPAGNTIY
TRBJ2-4,TRBV5-6,ASSLETGWGKNIQY
TRBJ2-3,TRBV4-1,ASSNPWTSGGAPAQY
TRBJ2-1,TRBV6-4,ATSRGGDYNEQF
TRBJ2-7,TRBV5-5,ASSLGDRGYEQY
TRBJ1-1,TRBV7-8,ASSLDTSGQGSTEAF
TRBJ1-2,TRBV2,ASSERGLYGYT
TRBJ2-6,TRBV19,ASSMPQGTPSPGANVLT
TRBJ2-7,TRBV19,ASSIPGTSYEQY
TRBJ1-1,TRBV7-6,ASSLDGGQNTEAF
TRBJ2-3,TRBV9,ASSVVGGLTQY
TRBJ2-2,TRBV6-5,ASGLAGVTGELF
TRBJ1-1,TRBV19,ASSKSPQVGVTEAF
TRBJ1-1,TRBV2,ASSVYPTANTEAF
TRBJ2-6,TRBV14,ASSQDLARGLSGANVLT
TRBJ2-3,TRBV19,ASSIVGGVIADTQY
TRBJ2-7,TRBV6-1,ATRLAGEQY
TRBJ2-7,TRBV7-2,ASSSAAARDFSSYEQY
TRBJ2-7,TRBV18,ASSPWDRVYEQY
TRBJ2-2,TRBV5-8,ASIDRVNTGELF
TRBJ1-5,TRBV10-3,ASGTGDVNQPQH
TRBJ1-6,TRBV28,ASSPDYGGDNSPLH
TRBJ2-7,TRBV5-1,ASSLGLAGTYEQY
TRBJ2-1,TRBV5-4,ASSLDRGDEQF
TRBJ2-7,TRBV7-8,ASSLLAGVF
TRBJ2-5,TRBV5-4,ASSLLAGGMETQY
TRBJ2-7,TRBV7-3,ASSPTSGTGSYEQY
TRBJ2-1,TRBV6-1,ASSEALASGSNEQF
TRBJ1-1,TRBV5-4,ASSTLGGGDTEAF
TRBJ1-1,TRBV9,ASSAQGDKAF
TRBJ1-4,TRBV2,ASSISGGGSEKLF
TRBJ1-2,TRBV5-5,ASIIGTGLNGYT
TRBJ1-1,TRBV5-8,ASSLTGGNTEAF
TRBJ2-3,TRBV7-3,ASSLGLNTGATDTQY
TRBJ1-1,TRBV2,ASSDGQGGLAF